This TCR beta chain was found in a study of T cells after yellow fever vaccination (dated by TCRdb to about 2019). With regard to the full study: The SMART-Seq v4 Ultra Low Input RNA kit was used to prepare libraries from fractions with low cell numbers. To track T-cell clones before and after primary and booster YFV17D yellow fever vaccination, bulk TCR alpha and beta repertoires were sequenced longitudinally. Two healthy male donors, one aged 18 to 30 and one aged 30 to 40 years, made up the cohort. Blood was collected at multiple timepoints before and after primary and secondary immunization, and bulk PBMC replicates and cell subsets were isolated. The research as a whole found: A small fraction of clonotypes showed up in both the CD4 and CD8 compartments, probably as a result of convergent recombination. Most clones expanded after primary vaccination (around 96% of CD4 and 88% of CD8) were re-detected after the booster, suggesting that broad memory maintenance occurred. The study included only two donors, which limits how far the findings can be generalized. The secondary T-cell response was weaker than the primary response but faster, peaking on day 5 instead of day 15. Computational filtering was needed because FACS-sorted repertoires could contain abundant contaminating clonotypes from the bulk population.

For sequencing, an Illumina NovaSeq 6000 was employed. TCR cDNA was made using 5'RACE template switching, a step that added a universal primer site and unique molecular identifiers. Priming for cDNA synthesis came from both the TCR alpha and TCR beta constant segments. Library amplification used two PCR steps, and the second PCR step added sample barcodes and sequencing adapters. Libraries were sequenced on Illumina HiSeq 2500 (2x100 bp) or NovaSeq (2x150 bp). The original pipeline was this. MIGEC was used to demultiplex reads and collapse the reads into UMI consensus sequences, and MiXCR was used for V(D)J alignment. Vaccine-responding clonotypes were identified with edgeR using replicate PBMC samples, with FDR below 0.01 and a log2 fold change above 5 up to day 15 being required. CD4 or CD8 identity was assigned to each bulk clonotype according to whether the clonotype was present at higher abundance in the sequenced CD4 repertoire or the sequenced CD8 repertoire. Through fastp at Q25 and MiXCR, TCRdb rebuilt clones from the public reads, retaining in-frame beta chains. One record per CDR3 amino acid sequence lists the most common genes and DNA. The V and J calls were not made by the authors but by TCRdb's processing. This sample is represented by some 300,000 distinct CDR3 sequences; roughly 10% of them were singletons. About 3.3% of the sample is in the top ten clones.

In this sample, this clonotype turned up a few times. What this receptor recognizes is not known. Base qualities are not at hand, and no much larger clone is one base apart. The germline V gene specifies SGHVS as CDR1 and FQNEAQ as CDR2. The CDR3 runs 16 amino acids, cysteine and phenylalanine included. The entry retains the CDR3 DNA only, 48 bases that are in frame from base 1. V and J are trimmed by 5 bases and 0 bases, and the gene matches miss 6 bases of the junction. The intended sense of this specimen's treatment or condition label: live attenuated yellow fever vaccine strain. A standard Ficoll-Paque protocol was used to isolate PBMCs from peripheral blood. CD4 and CD8 T-cell fractions were isolated with Dynabeads CD4 and CD8 positive selection kits. RNA was extracted with TriZol from bulk PBMCs, CD4 and CD8 fractions, and dextramer-positive and dextramer-negative fractions.

The source material was CD4+ T cells sorted from PBMCs, sampled 45 days after the yellow fever booster vaccination. This receptor chain uses TRBV7-8 and TRBJ1-5; the central 8 bases match TRBD1. This receptor was obtained from a man aged 18 to 35 who received the YFV17D yellow fever vaccine. The bases read TGTGCCAGCAGCCCCTTGGACAGGGTTAGCAATCAGCCCCAGCATTTT. Its product reads: CASSPLDRVSNQPQHF.